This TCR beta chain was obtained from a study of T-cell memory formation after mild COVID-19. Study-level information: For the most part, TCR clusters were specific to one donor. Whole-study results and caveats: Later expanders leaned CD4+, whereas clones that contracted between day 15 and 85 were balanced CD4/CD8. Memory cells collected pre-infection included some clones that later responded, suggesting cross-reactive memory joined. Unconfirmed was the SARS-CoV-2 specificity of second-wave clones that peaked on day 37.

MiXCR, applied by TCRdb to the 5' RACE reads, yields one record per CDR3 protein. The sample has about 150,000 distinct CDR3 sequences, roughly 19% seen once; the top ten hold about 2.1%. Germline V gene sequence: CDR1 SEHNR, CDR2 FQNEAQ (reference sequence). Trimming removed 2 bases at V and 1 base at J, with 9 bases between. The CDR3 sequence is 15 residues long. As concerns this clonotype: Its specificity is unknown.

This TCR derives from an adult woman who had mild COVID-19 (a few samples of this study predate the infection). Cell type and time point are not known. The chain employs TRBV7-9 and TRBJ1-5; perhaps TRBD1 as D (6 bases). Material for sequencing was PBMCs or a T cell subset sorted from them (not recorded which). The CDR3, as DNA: TGTGCCAGCAGCTTATCAGGGGCGAGCAATCAGCCCCAGCATTTT. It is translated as CASSLSGASNQPQHF.